This entry is about one T cell receptor beta chain. Its cognate antigen is unknown. This specimen belongs to a study of CD8+ T cells in alopecia areata. Study conclusions and caveats: Especially in alopecia totalis/universalis, lesional scalp showed greater clonality than normal scalp did. Tofacitinib yielded significantly lower scalp clonality and fewer expanded CD8+ clones among the top 100.

Treatment described: oral pan-JAK inhibitor, 5-10 mg twice daily. This CDR3 region has 16 residues. Germline V CDR1 and CDR2: SGHAT, FQDESV (reference sequence). The V and J ends lost 3 bases and 5 bases, in that order; junction bases with no gene match: 4. The sequencing template was cDNA reverse transcribed from extracted RNA. This table comes from immunoSEQ multiplex PCR, and its TCRdb copy is limited to in-frame clones, with some not included. The sample lists 200,000 to 250,000 clones, about three fifths occurring once. The chain is built from TRBV11-1 and TRBJ2-1; TRBD2 agrees at 13 bases. The clonotype originates from a human donor with alopecia areata. The sample was CD4+ T cells sorted from blood, taken at week 4, from a patient treated with tofacitinib. CDR3 loop: CASSFRLAGGNNEQFF. As DNA, the CDR3 is TGTGCCAGCAGCTTTCGACTAGCGGGGGGCAACAATGAGCAGTTCTTC.